A single sample gave rise to the 16 T cell receptor beta chains below, sequenced in a study of OX40 agonist ivuxolimab in advanced cancers. Repertoires were generated with immunoSEQ multiplex PCR, while TCRdb's copy carries only in-frame clones and drops some. Of under 75,000 clones listed, about 89% are singletons. Sequencing was performed on CD4+ or CD8+ T cells sorted from blood, taken in a trial of the OX40 agonist ivuxolimab. These receptor sequences come from an adult with an advanced solid tumor such as melanoma, head and neck, liver or kidney cancer.

This clone was picked up one time. J is TRBJ2-1 and V is TRBV11-2; 13 nucleotides align to TRBD2. V lost 5 bases and J lost 4; bases outside the gene matches: 11. This CDR3 contains 18 residues. CDR1 and CDR2 (germline): SGHAT, FQNNGV. The CDR3, as DNA: TGTGCCAGCAGCCAACCGGGACTAGCGGGATCACTGTACAATGAGCAGTTCTTC. This encodes CASSQPGLAGSLYNEQFF.

The genes are TRBV10-3 and TRBJ2-2; TRBD1 aligns across 7 bases. Germline loops: CDR1 ENHRY, CDR2 SYGVKD. This CDR3 comprises 15 residues. Trimming cost V 4 bases and J 4 bases; bases outside gene matches: 6. Here the CDR3 DNA reads TGTGCCATCAGTGGGACAACAGGGGCCACCGGGGAGCTGTTTTTT. Translated, it gives CAISGTTGATGELFF.

The chain links TRBV7-3 to TRBJ1-1; D remains unclear. V lost 1 base and J lost 1, with 7 bases in between. Germline V gene sequence: CDR1 SGHTA, CDR2 FQGTGA. The CDR3 has 14 residues. CDR3 residues: CASSLNSGNTEAFF. The CDR3 DNA follows: TGTGCCAGCAGCTTAAATTCAGGGAACACTGAAGCTTTCTTT.

J is TRBJ1-2 and V is TRBV7-9; 7 bases are shared with TRBD1. This CDR3 has 14 amino acids. Germline CDR1 and CDR2: SEHNR and FQNEAQ (reference sequence). V was clipped by 5 bases and J by 8 bases; unmatched bases: 11. The CDR3 DNA sequence: TGTGCCAGCAGCCTGCCGACAGGGACCGACGGCTACACCTTC. Translating it yields CASSLPTGTDGYTF. The entire variable domain, with the rest obtained from reference TRBV7-9 and TRBJ1-2, is as follows: DTGVSQNPRHKITKRGQNVTFRCDPISEHNRLYWYRQTLGQGPEFLTYFQNEAQLEKSRLLSDRFSAERPKGSFSTLEIQRTEQGDSAMYLCASSLPTGTDGYTFGSGTRLTVV.

V is TRBV7-8 and J is TRBJ2-5; TRBD2 aligns across 9 bases. The CDR3 is 17 residues long. The junction had 8 bases not matched to a gene; V was cut back by 2 bases and J by 1 base. Germline-derived CDR1 and CDR2 are SGHVS and FQNEAQ. In DNA form, the CDR3 reads TGTGCCAGCAGCTTATTAGGTGCGGGAGGGATCCAAGAGACCCAGTACTTC. Amino acids: CASSLLGAGGIQETQYF.

The rearrangement links TRBV5-4 to TRBJ2-3; 11 nucleotides line up with TRBD1. The CDR3 sequence is 19 residues long. V lost 3 bases, J lost 0 bases, and 12 bases stayed unmatched. CDR1 SGHNT and CDR2 YYREEE come from the germline V gene (reference sequence). CDR3 amino acids: CASSWDRGTITTSTDTQYF. CDR3 nucleotide sequence: TGTGCCAGCAGCTGGGACAGGGGGACCATTACCACTAGCACAGATACGCAGTATTTT.

The chain joins TRBV4-1 to TRBJ2-7, with D uncertain. Per germline, CDR1 MGHRA and CDR2 YSYEKL. The V gene lost 1 base and the J gene lost 0 bases, with 7 bases spanning the gap. The CDR3 consists of 14 residues. CDR3 protein: CASSQGLHSYEQYF. The DNA of the CDR3 is TGCGCCAGCAGCCAAGGTCTCCACTCCTACGAGCAGTACTTC.

The chain links TRBV4-3 to TRBJ2-1, with TRBD2 matching 7 bases. Unmatched junction bases numbered 12, after V lost 0 bases and J lost 7 bases. CDR3 size: 17 residues. Per germline, CDR1 LGHNA and CDR2 YSLEER. The CDR3, as DNA: TGCGCCAGCAGCCAAGAAAGCCGCGGGAGTAGTACGAATGAGCAGTTCTTC. This codes for CASSQESRGSSTNEQFF.

The rearrangement links TRBV4-3 to TRBJ1-5; 8 positions agree with TRBD1. This CDR3 comprises 17 residues. The V gene's germline CDR1 is LGHNA and CDR2 YSLEER. Unmatched junction bases numbered 6, after V lost 2 bases and J lost 0 bases. The CDR3 region is CASSQYLQGDSNQPQHF. The CDR3, as DNA: TGCGCCAGCAGCCAATACCTACAGGGGGATAGCAATCAGCCCCAGCATTTT.

The rearrangement uses TRBV5-8 and TRBJ2-2, with 9 positions matching TRBD2. The V segment lost 4 bases and the J segment 7 bases; nucleotides outside the gene matches: 14. The CDR3 sequence is 17 residues long. Per germline, CDR1 SGHTS and CDR2 YDEGEE. CDR3 bases: TGTGCCAGCAGCCCCCTGGGGGCGGGAGGGCCAGACGGGGAGCTGTTTTTT. Translating it yields CASSPLGAGGPDGELFF.

The chain joins TRBV28 to TRBJ2-7; D call uncertain. Germline CDR1 reads MDHEN; CDR2 reads SYDVKM. Trimming took 3 bases from V and 3 from J, leaving 9 bases between them. The CDR3 loop spans 13 amino acids. CDR3 nucleotide sequence: TGTGCCAGCAGTTTGAACAGTTACTACGAGCAGTACTTC. Its translation is CASSLNSYYEQYF.

In this sample, this clone turned up many times. This sequence joins TRBV9 and TRBJ2-5; possible D gene TRBD2, 6 bases. This CDR3 spans 11 amino acids. Trimming took 5 bases from V and 7 from J, leaving 9 bases between them. Germline V gene sequence: CDR1 SGDLS, CDR2 YYNGEE. CDR3 protein: CASSSGVTQYF. DNA of the CDR3: TGTGCCAGCAGTTCGGGGGTGACCCAGTACTTC.

The chain uses TRBV28 and TRBJ2-4; a weak D match, TRBD1 (5 bases). CDR1 MDHEN and CDR2 SYDVKM come from the germline V gene. CDR3 length: 14 amino acids. V shed 4 bases and J shed 5 bases, with 12 bases lying between them. In DNA, the CDR3 is TGTGCCAGCAGTTCCCAAAGGGGTGAAAACATTCAGTACTTC. Encoded protein: CASSSQRGENIQYF.

V usage is TRBV9 and J usage is TRBJ1-3; 10 bases are shared with TRBD1. The CDR3 totals 14 residues. The V gene end was trimmed by 4 bases and the J gene end by 7 bases; junction bases not matched to a gene: 5. The germline CDR1 and CDR2 sequences are SGDLS and YYNGEE. CDR3 nucleotide sequence: TGTGCCAGCAGCCCAGGGACAGGGGACAACACCATATATTTT. Protein sequence: CASSPGTGDNTIYF. Filled out from reference TRBV9 and TRBJ1-3, the complete variable domain reads DSGVTQTPKHLITATGQRVTLRCSPRSGDLSVYWYQQSLDQGLQFLIQYYNGEERAKGNILERFSAQQFPDLHSELNLSSLELGDSALYFCASSPGTGDNTIYFGEGSWLTVV.

The chain combines TRBV15 with TRBJ2-2; a weak D match, TRBD2 (7 bases). The CDR3 is made up of 15 amino acids. V lost 0 bases, J lost 5 bases, and 10 bases lay in between. Germline loops: CDR1 LNHNV, CDR2 YYDKDF (reference sequence). The CDR3 sequence is CATSRDRGLTGELFF. In DNA, the CDR3 is TGTGCCACCAGCAGAGACAGGGGACTAACCGGGGAGCTGTTTTTT.

CDR3 amino acids: CASGDRSNEKLFF. DNA of the CDR3: TGTGCCAGCGGCGACAGATCCAATGAAAAACTGTTTTTT. V usage is TRBV28 and J usage is TRBJ1-4; maybe TRBD1 (5 bases). Trimming left V 8 bases short and J 5 bases short, with 12 bases between. The CDR3 covers 13 residues. Germline values: CDR1 MDHEN, CDR2 SYDVKM.